This T cell receptor (beta chain) was found in a study of blood T cell repertoires in COVID-19 (dated by TCRdb to the early 2020s). Notes on the research overall: Collaborator samples came from the United States, Italy and Spain and covered acute and convalescent phases of COVID-19. The material from the prospective study consisted of cDNA or gDNA derived from T cells, B-cell-depleted T cells, or PBMCs. Subjects who had been exposed to COVID-19, were actively infected with it, or had recovered from it provided the deeply sampled blood TCRbeta repertoires that made up the dataset. The repertoires were made available in a free public database intended to serve as a resource for research on the immune response to SARS-CoV-2. Samples came from the ongoing ImmuneRACE study (first 160 participants) plus 1,254 subjects from 6 global collaborators. Nearly every sample came with metadata listing a de-identified subject ID, COVID-19 status, age in years and sex. Where available, HLA class I and class II types were taken from metadata supplied by the sample provider and were not determined by assay-based typing.

Taken from cysteine to phenylalanine, the CDR3 has 15 residues. The DNA shown is the 45-base CDR3, in frame from base 1. Trimming at the junction amounts to 5 bases on V and 6 bases on J, and the germline ends lie 20 bases apart. CDR1 and CDR2 were assigned from the germline V gene as SGHTA and FQGNSA. TCRbeta CDR3 regions were amplified from genomic DNA by means of the immunoSEQ Assay, a bias-controlled multiplex PCR. In the paper's pipeline: Within the assay, amplification of reference gene primers was used to estimate how many nucleated cells each sample contained. To quantify the absolute abundance of each unique TCRbeta CDR3 rearrangement, sequence reads were collapsed and filtered. For each sample, productive Simpson clonality was calculated as the square root of Simpson's diversity index over productive rearrangements. What TCRdb holds here is the immuneACCESS table cut down to in-frame rearrangements. Part of the clones is not present; checked against another copy, under half of the missing clones reflect an unresolved V gene, and the others are unexplained. The V and J calls and clone size were taken over from that table, and D and trimming were inferred from the DNA. In all, the sample holds 65,000 to 95,000 clones, and roughly 87% of those were seen once. The biggest ten clones account for 6.5% to 8.5% of the sample.

Beyond this particular receptor, the publication reports: The quantity of clinical and demographic metadata differed by source and by participant and was supplied without curation.

Whole blood was collected in K2EDTA tubes by collaborating institutions according to the institutions' own protocols. For TCRbeta analysis, collaborators shipped samples in one of three forms: frozen whole blood, isolated PBMCs, or DNA extracted from either of those sample types. As regards this clone: There is no known antigen for this receptor. The sample holds no much larger clone one base away, and base qualities are not on file.

This receptor was taken from a man aged 30-40 years with acute or convalescent COVID-19. Sequencing used peripheral blood. The rearrangement joined TRBV7-2 to TRBJ2-7, and perhaps TRBD1 as D gene, on 6 matching bases. The nucleotides read TGTGCCAGCAGCCCTTCCGGGACAACACCATTCGAGCAGTACTTC. Translated, this is CASSPSGTTPFEQYF.